This TCR beta chain originates from a study of blood T cell repertoires in COVID-19. For the study at large: Samples came from the United States, Italy and Spain, spanning acute and convalescent COVID-19. Sample material is recorded as cDNA or gDNA derived from T cells, B-cell-depleted T cells, or PBMCs.

As handled by the study authors: Quantification of nucleated cells was approximated via reference gene primer amplification. Assay: immunoSEQ multiplex PCR; the TCRdb copy retains only in-frame clones and omits some. V and J calls and clone size follow that table, whereas D and trimming were derived from the DNA. The sample yields about 300,000 clones, roughly 86% seen once. CDR3 length equals 14 residues. V was cut by 8 bases and J by 6 bases, with 16 bases left in between. From germline, CDR1 is MDHEN and CDR2 SYDVKM. The clonotype originates from a man aged 65 to 79 with acute or convalescent COVID-19. The source material was peripheral blood. This rearrangement joins TRBV28 to TRBJ2-2; tentatively, D is TRBD2 (7 bases). CDR3 in amino acids: CASLSGGGSGELFF. The CDR3 DNA is TGTGCCAGCCTGTCGGGGGGCGGATCCGGGGAGCTGTTTTTT.